This T cell receptor beta chain was retrieved from a study of blood T cell repertoires in COVID-19 (dated by TCRdb to about 2020). The study in broad terms: The collaborator samples originated in the United States, Italy and Spain and spanned the acute and convalescent phases of COVID-19. The prospective study material was composed of cDNA or gDNA derived from T cells, B-cell-depleted T cells, or PBMCs. Deeply sampled blood TCRbeta repertoires from subjects exposed to, actively infected with, or recovered from COVID-19 were included in the dataset. The repertoires were released in a freely available public database meant as a resource for research on the immune response to SARS-CoV-2. The samples were drawn from two sources: the first 160 participants of the ongoing ImmuneRACE study, and fewer than 1,500 subjects contributed by 6 global collaborators. The sample metadata nearly always contained a de-identified subject ID, COVID-19 status, age in years and sex. HLA class I and class II types, where available, came from metadata supplied by the sample provider rather than from assay-based typing. What the research found in general, with its limitations: The amount of clinical and demographic metadata varied by source and participant and was provided uncurated.

Each collaborating institution followed its own protocols to collect whole blood in K2EDTA tubes. For TCRbeta analysis, collaborator samples were shipped as frozen whole blood, as isolated PBMCs, or as DNA extracted from either sample type. TCRbeta CDR3 regions were amplified from genomic DNA by means of the immunoSEQ Assay, a bias-controlled multiplex PCR. The original methods were these. The number of nucleated cells in each sample was estimated from the amplification of reference gene primers within the assay. Sequence reads were collapsed and filtered to measure the absolute abundance of every unique TCRbeta CDR3 rearrangement. For each sample, productive Simpson clonality was calculated as the square root of Simpson's diversity index over productive rearrangements. Imported from immuneACCESS, the table was reduced by TCRdb to in-frame sequences with V and J called. These copies leave out some clones; in studies compared against another copy, an unresolved V gene accounts for under half, and the cause of the remainder is not known. From that table come the V and J calls and clone size; the DNA was used to work out D and trimming. This sample is represented by about 160,000 clones; over 65% of them were singletons. The top ten clonotypes cover over 2% of the sample.

As concerns this clone: Its antigen is not yet known. One base away there is no much larger clone; base qualities are not given.

From the germline V gene, CDR1 is SGHDT and CDR2 is YYEEEE. From cysteine to phenylalanine, the CDR3 is 14 amino acids long. Here the CDR3 DNA is all that survives: 42 bases in frame from base 1. Unmatched junction bases come to 3, with V trimmed by 1 base and J by 4 bases. The sequence links TRBV5-6 to TRBJ2-7, with 9 middle bases fitting TRBD1. This TCR was sampled from a man aged 65 to 85 with acute or convalescent COVID-19. Sequencing was carried out using peripheral blood. The DNA is TGTGCCAGCAGCTTGAGGGACAGGGCGTACGAGCAGTACTTC. This is translated as CASSLRDRAYEQYF.